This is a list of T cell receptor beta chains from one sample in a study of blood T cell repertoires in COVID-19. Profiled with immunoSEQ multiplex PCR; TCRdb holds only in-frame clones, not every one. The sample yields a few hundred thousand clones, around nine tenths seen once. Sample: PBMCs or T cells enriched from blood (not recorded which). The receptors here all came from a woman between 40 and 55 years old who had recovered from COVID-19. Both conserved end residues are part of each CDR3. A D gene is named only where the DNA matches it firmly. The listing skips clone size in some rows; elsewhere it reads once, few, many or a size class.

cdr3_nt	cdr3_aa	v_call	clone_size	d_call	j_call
TGTGCCAGCAGCTCGCCTCGATGGGGGGGAGGGCCTGGTGAGCAGTTCTTC	CASSSPRWGGGPGEQFF	TRBV7-9	NA	TRBD2	TRBJ2-1
TGTGCCAGCAGCCCCTGGAGGGGCCCAAGCTCCTACAATGAGCAGTTCTTC	CASSPWRGPSSYNEQFF	TRBV7-3	NA	NA	TRBJ2-1
TGTGCCAGCAGTTACTCGGGCCCAGGGGACTACACCTTC	CASSYSGPGDYTF	TRBV6-2/TRBV6-3	NA	NA	TRBJ1-2
TGTGCCAGCAGCTCGGGACAGGGGTACACCGGGGAGCTGTTTTTT	CASSSGQGYTGELFF	TRBV7-9	NA	TRBD1	TRBJ2-2
TGTGCCAGCTCCCCGGGAGACAGGGAGTTCTACGAGCAGTACTTC	CASSPGDREFYEQYF	TRBV18	NA	NA	TRBJ2-7
TGTGCCAGCTCGAAGCGGGGGGGACTACAGGATACGCAGTATTTT	CASSKRGGLQDTQYF	TRBV6-4	many	TRBD2	TRBJ2-3
TGCGCCAGCAGCTTGGGAGGGGGCAGAGGAGGAGATACGCAGTATTTT	CASSLGGGRGGDTQYF	TRBV5-1	NA	TRBD1	TRBJ2-3
TGTGCCAGCAGTAGCAATGACAGGGGAAGAGGGCAGCCCCAGCATTTT	CASSSNDRGRGQPQHF	TRBV28	NA	TRBD1	TRBJ1-5
TGTGCCAGCAGTTGGGCTAGCGGGGGGAGCTCCTACAATGAGCAGTTCTTC	CASSWASGGSSYNEQFF	TRBV27	NA	TRBD2	TRBJ2-1
TGTGCCAGCAGCCCGAGACACCTCTCTGGAAACACCATATATTTT	CASSPRHLSGNTIYF	TRBV7-2	NA	NA	TRBJ1-3
TGTGCCACCAGTGAACCAGGGGGAAGTAGCAATCAGCCCCAGCATTTT	CATSEPGGSSNQPQHF	TRBV24-1	NA	TRBD1	TRBJ1-5
TGTGCCAGCAGTCGCTCAGGGTCATGGACTGAAGCTTTCTTT	CASSRSGSWTEAFF	TRBV6-5	once	NA	TRBJ1-1
TGTGCCAGCTCACCCTTAGCGGGAGTCCCTTCTGCCCCCAAAAACATTCAGTACTTC	CASSPLAGVPSAPKNIQYF	TRBV18	NA	TRBD2	TRBJ2-4
TGTGCCAGTAGTATAGCCTTCTCGGGCATGGACAGGGGGCAGGCAGAGTTCTTC	CASSIAFSGMDRGQAEFF	TRBV19	NA	TRBD1	TRBJ2-1
TGCGCCAGTTCGATCAAACAGGGATCCGAGCAGTACTTC	CASSIKQGSEQYF	TRBV10-1	NA	NA	TRBJ2-7
TGTGCCAGCAGGAGGCCAGGGAGTGTCCTAGCGGGCCCTTACAATGAGCAGTTCTTC	CASRRPGSVLAGPYNEQFF	TRBV21-1	NA	NA	TRBJ2-1
TGCGCCAGCAGCTTTCGGACAGGGGGAAACACCATATATTTT	CASSFRTGGNTIYF	TRBV5-1	NA	TRBD1	TRBJ1-3
TGTGCCAGCAGCTTAGTCGGGGGGCTAGAGACCCAGTACTTC	CASSLVGGLETQYF	TRBV13	NA	NA	TRBJ2-5
TGTGCCAGCAGTACGGCTGGGACAGTATACGAGCAGTACTTC	CASSTAGTVYEQYF	TRBV28	NA	TRBD1	TRBJ2-7
TGTGCCAGCTCAAAGGGAGTTGGGACCATATATTTT	CASSKGVGTIYF	TRBV28	NA	NA	TRBJ1-3
TGTGCCATCAGTGATAAAACGGTAGGACTTGGAAACACCATATATTTT	CAISDKTVGLGNTIYF	TRBV10-3	NA	NA	TRBJ1-3
TGTGCCAGCAGCCACCGTCGGACAGAGTATGGCTACACCTTC	CASSHRRTEYGYTF	TRBV5-6	once	NA	TRBJ1-2
TGTGCCATCAGACAGGGCGGTGGCGAGCAGTACTTC	CAIRQGGGEQYF	TRBV10-3	NA	NA	TRBJ2-7
TGTGCCAGCAGCTTAGCCCCAGGGGGCGTCAAAAACATTCAGTACTTC	CASSLAPGGVKNIQYF	TRBV11-2	NA	TRBD1	TRBJ2-4
TGTGCCAGCAGCTGGGGACTAGCGGGAGTCCAGGAGACCCAGTACTTC	CASSWGLAGVQETQYF	TRBV5-4	NA	TRBD2	TRBJ2-5
TGTGCCAGCAGCTTAACCGGGGGGGATGGGAATCAGCCCCAGCATTTT	CASSLTGGDGNQPQHF	TRBV7-9	NA	NA	TRBJ1-5
TGTGCCAGCAGTCATAACCCGGGGACAGGAATAAGGAATCAGCCCCAGCATTTT	CASSHNPGTGIRNQPQHF	TRBV6-2/TRBV6-3	NA	TRBD1	TRBJ1-5
TGTGCCAGCAGCCAAGGGACAGGGCCCTTTTATGGCTACACCTTC	CASSQGTGPFYGYTF	TRBV11-2	NA	TRBD1	TRBJ1-2
TGCGCCAGCAGCCCCGGGACAGGGAGGTACGAGCAGTACTTC	CASSPGTGRYEQYF	TRBV5-1	NA	TRBD1	TRBJ2-7
TGTGCCACTCAAGACAGCCGGAGCTCCTACGAGCAGTACTTC	CATQDSRSSYEQYF	TRBV24-1	NA	NA	TRBJ2-7
TGTGCCAGCAGCTTACCTTTCGGGGGGGGAGAGACCCAGTACTTC	CASSLPFGGGETQYF	TRBV7-6	NA	TRBD2	TRBJ2-5
TGTGCTAGTGGTTTGGGACTTAATCCCTACGAGCAGTACTTC	CASGLGLNPYEQYF	TRBV12-5	NA	NA	TRBJ2-7
TGTGCCAGCAGCTTACGACTAGCGGGGGTAGAGACCCAGTACTTC	CASSLRLAGVETQYF	TRBV7-2	NA	TRBD2	TRBJ2-5
TGTGCCAGCAGCCAATCTCGCGGTTCACCCCTCCACTTT	CASSQSRGSPLHF	TRBV14	NA	NA	TRBJ1-6
TGTGCCAGCAGTTATTACCCAGGGGGAAATCAGCCCCAGCATTTT	CASSYYPGGNQPQHF	TRBV6-2/TRBV6-3	NA	TRBD1	TRBJ1-5
TGTGCCAGCAGCTTAGCGAGCGGGGGGGCCGGCACCGGGGAGCTGTTTTTT	CASSLASGGAGTGELFF	TRBV7-2	NA	TRBD2	TRBJ2-2
TGTGCCAGTAGTGGACAGGAGAGCTCTGGAAACACCATATATTTT	CASSGQESSGNTIYF	TRBV19	NA	TRBD1	TRBJ1-3
TGTGCCAGCAGCTTAGGGCAGACTTATAACTATGGCTACACCTTC	CASSLGQTYNYGYTF	TRBV11-2	NA	NA	TRBJ1-2
TGTGCCAGCAGTTTCAAGCATAGCAATCAGCCCCAGCATTTT	CASSFKHSNQPQHF	TRBV28	NA	NA	TRBJ1-5
TGTGCCAGCAGCTTAGTTCAGAACTATGGCTACACCTTC	CASSLVQNYGYTF	TRBV7-2	NA	NA	TRBJ1-2
TGTGCCAGCAGCCCTGGGAATGCGGGAGGGCCCGGGGAGGGGGAGACCCAGTACTTC	CASSPGNAGGPGEGETQYF	TRBV5-4	few	TRBD2	TRBJ2-5
TGTGCCAGCAGCGGCTCCGGGACAGGGGGCTACAATGAGCAGTTCTTC	CASSGSGTGGYNEQFF	TRBV9	NA	TRBD1	TRBJ2-1
TGTGCCACCAGCAGAGAGGGGGGAGTAGATACGCAGTATTTT	CATSREGGVDTQYF	TRBV15	NA	NA	TRBJ2-3
TGCAGCGTCCTTGGGACAGGGGGCTTCCCCACCTATGGCTACACCTTC	CSVLGTGGFPTYGYTF	TRBV29-1	NA	TRBD1	TRBJ1-2
TGTGCCAGCAGCTTCGGCCACGCGGACTACGAGCAGTACTTC	CASSFGHADYEQYF	TRBV7-3	NA	NA	TRBJ2-7
TGTGCCAGCAGTTCCCTGGCGGGGGTAGAGGGGGAGACCCAGTACTTC	CASSSLAGVEGETQYF	TRBV28	once	TRBD2	TRBJ2-5
TGTGCCAGCAGTGATATCAGGGGGGTCTACGAGCAGTACTTC	CASSDIRGVYEQYF	TRBV2	NA	NA	TRBJ2-7
TGTGCCAGCAGCTTACGGGGTACTAGCGGGAGGAGCTCCTACAATGAGCAGTTCTTC	CASSLRGTSGRSSYNEQFF	TRBV11-3	NA	TRBD2	TRBJ2-1
TGTGCCAGCAGTGACTCGGCAGGGGTCGTTGGTGGCTACACCTTC	CASSDSAGVVGGYTF	TRBV6-4	NA	NA	TRBJ1-2
TGTGCCAGCAGCCAAAGACAGGGGAGCGACGAGCAGTACTTC	CASSQRQGSDEQYF	TRBV5-4	NA	TRBD1	TRBJ2-7
TGTGCCAGCAGCCCCGAAAGGGCGGGGGGAAACAATGAGCAGTTCTTC	CASSPERAGGNNEQFF	TRBV11-1	NA	TRBD2	TRBJ2-1
TGTGCCACCAGTGATAGACAGGGGGGCGATGGCTACACCTTC	CATSDRQGGDGYTF	TRBV24-1	NA	TRBD1	TRBJ1-2
TGTGCCAGCAGCTTTAGGACTACCTACAATGAGCAGTTCTTC	CASSFRTTYNEQFF	TRBV7-2	NA	NA	TRBJ2-1